Detailed here is one T cell receptor beta chain. The data were taken from a study of T cell changes during pregnancy in multiple sclerosis. Only in-frame clones appear in the TCRdb table, and some are missing; sequencing was by immunoSEQ multiplex PCR. The sample contains some 70,000 clones, around 90% of which appear only once. The CDR3 is made up of 16 amino acids. Losses at the gene ends were 0 bases for V and 0 bases for J; bases not matched to a gene: 3. Germline V gene sequence: CDR1 SGHRS, CDR2 YFSETQ. This TCR was sampled from a female donor in good health, enrolled as a control in a pregnancy study. The chain carries TRBV5-1 and TRBJ1-1; 9 bases match TRBD1. Sequencing was performed on peripheral blood, taken in the second trimester of pregnancy. CDR3 bases: TGCGCCAGCAGCTTGGCCGGGACAGGGATGAACACTGAAGCTTTCTTT. This sequence encodes CASSLAGTGMNTEAFF.